The present T cell receptor (beta chain) was sequenced within a study of PD-1 blockade in classical Hodgkin lymphoma. Each of the patients experienced relapse following autologous stem cell transplantation, and their brentuximab vedotin exposure differed. Germline V CDR1 and CDR2: KGHSH, LQKENI. The germline V and J ends were trimmed by 4 bases and 6 bases, with 5 bases remaining between them. The CDR3 contains 11 residues. Sequenced by immunoSEQ multiplex PCR; TCRdb stores in-frame clones only, minus some. The repertoire holds tens of thousands of clones, with 60% to 85% as singletons. The input for sequencing was peripheral blood mononuclear cells (PBMCs), taken before the second cycle of nivolumab. The gene calls are TRBV18 and TRBJ2-3; D may match TRBD1 or TRBD2 (5 bases each). The sequence came from a human donor with classical Hodgkin lymphoma. The CDR3 spells CASSRGDTQYF. DNA for the CDR3: TGTGCCAGCTCACGGGGGGATACGCAGTATTTT. Filled out from reference TRBV18 and TRBJ2-3, the complete variable domain reads NAGVMQNPRHLVRRRGQEARLRCSPMKGHSHVYWYRQLPEEGLKFMVYLQKENIIDESGMPKERFSAEFPKEGPSILRIQQVVRGDSAAYFCASSRGDTQYFGPGTRLTVL.